What follows is one TCR beta chain and its context. Clones were read by immunoSEQ multiplex PCR, and TCRdb kept only the in-frame ones, dropping some. The sample has approximately 40,000 clones, 70% to 90% seen once. The source of the sample is a study of T cell changes during pregnancy in multiple sclerosis. Between the trimmed V and J ends, which lost 0 bases and 6 bases, there was a span of 4 bases. Germline V gives CDR1 SGHNT, CDR2 YENEEA. This CDR3 spans 12 amino acids. This chain uses TRBV11-3 with TRBJ2-3; D is ambiguous. This TCR derives from a female donor with multiple sclerosis, enrolled in a pregnancy study. Here the sequenced sample was CD8+ T cells from peripheral blood mononuclear cells, taken in the third trimester of pregnancy. The CDR3 region is CASSLDRDTQYF. The CDR3, as DNA: TGTGCCAGCAGCTTAGATCGTGATACGCAGTATTTT.